By share, the clone carrying this T cell receptor beta chain ranks as large. Its target is unknown. General study findings and limits: In terms of TCR gene usage, tumor memory CD4+ T cells clustered together with blood and lymph node memory CD4+ cells, as well as with lymph node naive CD4+ cells. Naive CD4+ cells shared approximately 14% of tumor Treg sequences.

Naive CD4+ T cells were purified with Tregs depleted by CD25. Amplification of TRBV12-4/TRBJ1-2 clonotypes used adaptor-ligated barcode primers. TCRdb re-called the multiplex PCR reads with MiXCR, one entry per CDR3 protein. The sample holds fewer than 650 distinct CDR3 sequences, about 24% seen once. V shed 4 bases, J shed 2 bases, and the junction held 5 bases outside the gene matches. The CDR3 runs to 15 residues. The receptor comes from a female donor with breast cancer. V is TRBV12-3 or TRBV12-4 and J is TRBJ1-2, with 9 bases that match TRBD1. Sequencing input: naive CD4+ T cells sorted from blood. Documented subset: naive CD4+ T cells, CD4+CD45RA+CD25-. Here the CDR3 reads CASSSPGTGNYGYTF. The CDR3 DNA reads as TGTGCCAGCAGTTCGCCCGGGACAGGGAACTATGGCTACACCTTC.